The clone carrying this T cell receptor (beta chain) was seen only once. The data are from a study of blood T cell repertoires in COVID-19. As handled by the study authors: Nucleated cell counts were estimated from reference gene primer amplification. The repertoire was sequenced with immunoSEQ multiplex PCR; TCRdb's copy has only in-frame clones and lacks some. V, J and clone size reflect that table, while D and trimming were determined from the DNA. The data show 100,000 to 150,000 clones, roughly 85% seen once. The germline gives CDR1 MDHEN, CDR2 SYDVKM. V dropped 8 bases and J dropped 8 bases, with 16 bases sitting between them. The CDR3 has 14 amino acids.

Sequenced: peripheral blood. The TCR was taken from an elderly woman with acute or convalescent COVID-19. This rearrangement joins TRBV28 to TRBJ1-6; D is perhaps TRBD1 (5 bases). The CDR3 region is CASSFVGGYSPLHF. The CDR3 DNA reads TGTGCCAGCTCCTTTGTGGGGGGATATTCACCCCTCCACTTT. The full variable domain, in which reference TRBV28 and TRBJ1-6 provide the parts outside the CDR3, is DVKVTQSSRYLVKRTGEKVFLECVQDMDHENMFWYRQDPGLGLRLIYFSYDVKMKEKGDIPEGYSVSREKKERFSLILESASTNQTSMYLCASSFVGGYSPLHFGNGTRLTVT.